The clone carrying this TCR beta chain appeared a few times. The data were obtained in a study of blood T cell repertoires in COVID-19. Overall study context: COVID-19 samples, acute and convalescent, were from the United States, Italy and Spain. Sample material is recorded as cDNA or gDNA derived from T cells, B-cell-depleted T cells, or PBMCs.

Original data processing: Reference gene primer amplification gave nucleated cell count estimates. The method was immunoSEQ multiplex PCR; TCRdb's version includes in-frame clones alone and lacks a portion of them. V and J calls plus clone size are reproduced from that table; the DNA served to infer D and trimming. The data hold about 210,000 clones, with about 83% observed a single time. The CDR3 is made up of 15 amino acids. V shed 1 base and J shed 4 bases, with 13 bases lying between them. Germline V gene data show CDR1 as SEHNR and CDR2 as FQNEAQ (reference sequence). The clonotype comes from a woman in her forties or fifties with active or convalescent COVID-19. The material sequenced was peripheral blood. This chain links TRBV7-9 with TRBJ1-2; D may be TRBD1 (5 bases). CDR3 protein: CASSLVPPGGYGYTF. The CDR3 DNA follows: TGTGCCAGCAGCTTAGTTCCTCCGGGGGGCTATGGCTACACCTTC.